Below, 19 T cell receptor beta chains from the same sample are listed, as sequenced in a study of cytomegalovirus exposure and HLA in healthy donors. Vbeta (60) and Jbeta (13) primers were used in the PCR. TCRdb's copy holds only in-frame clones and misses some; the assay was immunoSEQ multiplex PCR. The top ten clones hold approximately 10% of a sample with 100,000 to 150,000 clones, 75% to 85% of them seen once. Sample: PBMCs. These receptor sequences come from a young man in good health and CMV-seropositive.

This chain connects TRBV19 to TRBJ1-3; 11 bases are a match to TRBD1. Trimming removed 3 bases from V and 7 bases from J; junction bases left unmatched: 2. The CDR3 spans 14 residues. Germline CDR1 and CDR2: LNHDA and SQIVND (reference sequence). The DNA of the CDR3 is TGTGCCAGTAGTATCCGGGACAGGGGGAACACCATATATTTT. Amino acids: CASSIRDRGNTIYF.

This clone was counted only a few times. The chain uses TRBV5-1 and TRBJ1-2; D possibly corresponds to TRBD1 (5 bases). The CDR3 runs to 14 residues. V was clipped by 3 bases and J by 4 bases, with 13 bases between them. Germline V gives CDR1 SGHRS, CDR2 YFSETQ. The CDR3 here is CASSSGGQTYGYTF. In DNA, the CDR3 is TGCGCCAGCAGCTCGGGAGGACAAACCTATGGCTACACCTTC.

The rearrangement links TRBV28 to TRBJ2-1; TRBD1 matches 7 bases. Germline CDR1 reads MDHEN; CDR2 reads SYDVKM. Trimming took 5 bases from V and 7 from J; bases not matched to a gene: 17. The CDR3 runs 17 residues. The CDR3 is CASSAQPHRGRRNEQFF. The CDR3 coding sequence is TGTGCCAGCAGTGCCCAACCCCACAGGGGTAGGAGGAATGAGCAGTTCTTC.

This chain links TRBV5-1 with TRBJ2-3; 8 nucleotides align to TRBD2. This CDR3 region has 17 residues. Germline V CDR1 and CDR2: SGHRS, YFSETQ. V lost 4 bases to trimming and J lost 1 base; unmatched junction nucleotides: 11. CDR3 DNA sequence: TGCGCCAGCAGCGGCTATATAGCGGGGCCCCGCACAGATACGCAGTATTTT. It specifies CASSGYIAGPRTDTQYF. The full variable domain, its missing parts supplied by reference TRBV5-1 and TRBJ2-3, is KAGVTQTPRYLIKTRGQQVTLSCSPISGHRSVSWYQQTPGQGLQFLFEYFSETQRNKGNFPGRFSGRQFSNSRSEMNVSTLELGDSALYLCASSGYIAGPRTDTQYFGPGTRLTVL.

The V gene is TRBV11-2, the J gene TRBJ2-5, with 13 bases identical to TRBD2. The junction had 3 bases not matched to a gene; V was cut back by 3 bases and J by 5 bases. The CDR3 is made up of 15 amino acids. Germline assignment: CDR1 SGHAT and CDR2 FQNNGV. For the CDR3, the DNA is TGTGCCAGCAGCTTGACTAGCGGGGGGAAGGAGACCCAGTACTTC. This codes for CASSLTSGGKETQYF.

The rearrangement links TRBV7-3 to TRBJ1-6; tentative D call: TRBD1 (6 bases). The germline V and J ends were trimmed by 0 bases and 5 bases, with 11 bases remaining between them. Germline lookup yields CDR1 SGHTA and CDR2 FQGTGA. This CDR3 contains 16 residues. DNA for the CDR3: TGTGCCAGCAGCTTAACGGGACACCAGAATAATTCACCCCTCCACTTT. It codes for CASSLTGHQNNSPLHF.

The chain combines TRBV7-2 with TRBJ2-1; 11 nucleotides align to TRBD2. The CDR3 extends over 15 amino acids. J lost 6 bases, V lost 2 bases, and 3 bases had no gene match. The germline V gene encodes CDR1 SGHTA and CDR2 FQGNSA. The CDR3 DNA is TGTGCCAGCAGCTTACTAGCGGGGGGATTCAATGAGCAGTTCTTC. Protein product: CASSLLAGGFNEQFF.

The genes are TRBV5-1 and TRBJ1-1; D ambiguous. Germline CDR1 is SGHRS and CDR2 is YFSETQ. The V and J ends lost 2 bases and 3 bases respectively, with 11 bases between them. There are 14 residues in the CDR3. As DNA, the CDR3 is TGCGCCAGCAGCTTCGGGCCCGGGGACACTGAAGCTTTCTTT. Protein: CASSFGPGDTEAFF.

This sequence joins TRBV19 and TRBJ1-5, with 9 bases aligning to TRBD1. Trimming removed 6 bases from V and 3 bases from J; junction bases left unmatched: 9. Germline assignment: CDR1 LNHDA and CDR2 SQIVND (reference sequence). This CDR3 contains 16 residues. In DNA form, the CDR3 reads TGTGCCAGTAGGGTTGGGACAGGGAGGGACAATCAGCCCCAGCATTTT. Translation gives CASRVGTGRDNQPQHF.

A few counts support this clone. The chain employs TRBV28 and TRBJ1-4, with TRBD1 identical over 7 bases. The CDR3 runs to 15 residues. Germline-derived CDR1 and CDR2 are MDHEN and SYDVKM. The V gene end was trimmed by 7 bases and the J gene end by 5 bases; junction bases not matched to a gene: 10. CDR3 in amino acids: CASIPTGTENEKLFF. The CDR3 DNA is TGTGCCAGCATTCCTACGGGGACAGAAAATGAAAAACTGTTTTTT.

The gene calls are TRBV13 and TRBJ2-5, with 9 bases fitting TRBD1. This CDR3 is built from 17 residues. V lost 4 bases and J lost 5; bases outside the gene matches: 14. CDR1 is PRHDT and CDR2 is FYEKMQ in the germline V gene (reference sequence). CDR3 in amino acids: CASSSLRDRETQETQYF. As DNA, the CDR3 is TGTGCCAGCAGCTCCCTCCGGGACAGGGAAACCCAGGAGACCCAGTACTTC. The entire variable domain, with the rest obtained from reference TRBV13 and TRBJ2-5, is as follows: AAGVIQSPRHLIKEKRETATLKCYPIPRHDTVYWYQQGPGQDPQFLISFYEKMQSDKGSIPDRFSAQQFSDYHSELNMSSLELGDSALYFCASSSLRDRETQETQYFGPGTRLLVL.

This chain uses TRBV19 with TRBJ2-7; 9 nucleotides match TRBD2. CDR3 length equals 17 residues. The V gene end was trimmed by 7 bases and the J gene end by 5 bases; junction bases not matched to a gene: 18. CDR1 and CDR2 from the germline V gene are LNHDA and SQIVND (reference sequence). CDR3 protein: CASTPRAGGPLGDEQYF. The CDR3 coding sequence is TGTGCCAGTACCCCGAGAGCGGGGGGCCCTCTAGGGGACGAGCAGTACTTC.

The chain recombines TRBV6-6 with TRBJ1-1; no firm D call. Per the germline V gene, CDR1 is MNHNY and CDR2 is SVGAGI (reference sequence). The CDR3 runs to 14 residues. Trimming stripped 2 bases from V and 5 bases from J, with 12 bases between. The CDR3 DNA reads TGTGCCAGCAGTTACGGGAGGGCGAAGACTGAAGCTTTCTTT. This gives the protein CASSYGRAKTEAFF.

This chain connects TRBV5-1 to TRBJ1-2; TRBD1 aligns across 7 bases. There are 13 residues in the CDR3. Germline values: CDR1 SGHRS, CDR2 YFSETQ. Trimming at V came to 3 bases and at J to 4 bases, leaving 3 bases not matched to a gene. CDR3 coding DNA: TGCGCCAGCAGCTACGGGACAGTCTATGGCTACACCTTC. It specifies CASSYGTVYGYTF.

The chain links TRBV11-3 to TRBJ2-1, with D possibly TRBD2 on 6 matching bases. The V gene lost 4 bases and the J gene lost 10 bases, with 14 bases spanning the gap. The CDR3 has 13 residues. CDR1 and CDR2 (germline): SGHNT, YENEEA. The CDR3 here is CASSSTPSAEQFF. CDR3 nucleotide sequence: TGTGCCAGCAGCTCCACCCCTAGCGCGGAGCAGTTCTTC. The whole variable domain, remainder taken from reference TRBV11-3 and TRBJ2-1, is EAGVVQSPRYKIIEKKQPVAFWCNPISGHNTLYWYLQNLGQGPELLIRYENEEAVDDSQLPKDRFSAERLKGVDSTLKIQPAELGDSAVYLCASSSTPSAEQFFGPGTRLTVL.

V is TRBV19 and J is TRBJ1-4; no definite D call. CDR1 and CDR2 from the germline V gene are LNHDA and SQIVND (reference sequence). V lost 3 bases and J 4 bases, leaving 9 bases between the germline ends. The CDR3 extends over 14 amino acids. CDR3 sequence reads: CASSISPVNEKLFF. The CDR3 nucleotides read TGTGCCAGTAGTATTTCTCCGGTTAATGAAAAACTGTTTTTT.

The chain has TRBV5-1 and TRBJ1-6, with D uncertain. From germline, CDR1 is SGHRS and CDR2 YFSETQ. There are 14 residues in the CDR3. V lost 1 base to trimming and J lost 10 bases, with 12 bases between them. The CDR3: CASSLSGEVSPLHF. The CDR3 nucleotides read TGCGCCAGCAGCTTGAGCGGGGAGGTCTCACCCCTCCACTTT.

The rearrangement uses TRBV28 and TRBJ1-4; D unclear. CDR3 length equals 13 residues. Germline assignment: CDR1 MDHEN and CDR2 SYDVKM. The V gene lost 2 bases and the J gene lost 10 bases, with 11 bases spanning the gap. CDR3 nucleotides: TGTGCCAGCAGTTTAGGCGGGATAGGAAAACTGTTTTTT. It is translated as CASSLGGIGKLFF.

J is TRBJ2-7 and V is TRBV4-2, with 13 bases identical to TRBD2. Looked up from germline, CDR1 is LGHNA and CDR2 is YNFKEQ. V shed 2 bases and J 6 bases; nucleotides not matched to a gene: 4. The CDR3 length is 15 residues. The CDR3 here is CASSQTWTSGGEQYF. CDR3 in DNA: TGTGCCAGCAGCCAAACCTGGACTAGCGGGGGCGAGCAGTACTTC.